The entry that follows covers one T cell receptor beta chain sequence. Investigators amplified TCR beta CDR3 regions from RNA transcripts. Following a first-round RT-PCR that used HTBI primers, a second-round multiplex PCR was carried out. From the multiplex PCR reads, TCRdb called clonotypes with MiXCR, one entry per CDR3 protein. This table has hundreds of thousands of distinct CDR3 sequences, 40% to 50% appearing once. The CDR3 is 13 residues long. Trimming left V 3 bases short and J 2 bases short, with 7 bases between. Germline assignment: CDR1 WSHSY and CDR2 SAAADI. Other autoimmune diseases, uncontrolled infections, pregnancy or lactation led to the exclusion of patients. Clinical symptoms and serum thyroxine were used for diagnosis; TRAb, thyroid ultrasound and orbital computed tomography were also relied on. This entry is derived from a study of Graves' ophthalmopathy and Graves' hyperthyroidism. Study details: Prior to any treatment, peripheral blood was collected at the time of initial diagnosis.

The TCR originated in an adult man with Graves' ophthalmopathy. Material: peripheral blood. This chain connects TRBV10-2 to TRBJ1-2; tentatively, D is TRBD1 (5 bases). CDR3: CASSEEGNYGYTF. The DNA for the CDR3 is TGCGCCAGCAGTGAAGAGGGGAACTATGGCTACACCTTC.